This TCR beta chain was found in a study of tumor-infiltrating lymphocytes in primary liver carcinoma. As for the study in general: With diameters of roughly 4 to 10 cm, tumors were stage T1-T3 N0M0.

From unsorted bulk tissue weighing about 20-32 mg, DNA and RNA were co-extracted. At sampling, these chronic HBV carriers had received no treatment. The template, about 540 ng total RNA, yielded TCR beta cDNA made with a constant-region primer. Construction of TCR beta libraries relied on three successive nested multiplex PCR rounds employing slightly modified ARM-PCR. Forward primers for TRBV1-TRBV30 and a C-beta reverse primer served the first two PCR rounds, at about 10 cycles each. MiXCR, run by TCRdb on the multiplex PCR reads, gives a single entry per CDR3 protein. This repertoire shows 40,000 to 60,000 distinct CDR3 sequences, 70% to 80% found once; its top ten account for roughly a quarter. Trimming shortened V by 5 bases and J by 10 bases, and 13 bases separated the two germline ends. The CDR3 runs 12 residues. CDR1 is MNHNY and CDR2 is SVGAGI in the germline V gene (reference sequence).

V and J are TRBV6-6 and TRBJ2-3, with D possibly being TRBD2 (5 bases). The clonotype comes from a man aged 40-49 years with primary liver carcinoma and hepatitis B virus infection. Sequenced input: liver tumor tissue from sampling region 3. Subset described: tumor region T3, left-lateral pole. The CDR3 is CASSPDSIPQYF. DNA of the CDR3: TGTGCCAGCAGTCCGGACTCCATTCCGCAGTATTTT.